These 12 T cell receptor beta chains originate from one sample sequenced in a study of T cell repertoires in cytomegalovirus infection. TCRdb redid the calling of the reads with MiXCR, one entry per CDR3 protein. The sample yields more than 400,000 distinct CDR3 sequences, around a quarter seen once. Sequencing used PBMCs. These receptors were collected from a human donor in good health (CMV status not recorded). Some clones in this sample may be carry-over from other donors' samples.

The chain uses TRBV24-1 and TRBJ1-2, with D perhaps matching TRBD1 (6 bases). Trimming removed 5 bases from V and 7 bases from J, with 19 bases in between. The CDR3 spans 15 residues. Germline lookup yields CDR1 KGHDR and CDR2 SFDVKD. CDR3 sequence reads: CATSASTGPFSGYTF. As DNA, the CDR3 is TGTGCCACCAGTGCTTCGACAGGACCCTTCTCTGGCTACACCTTC.

This clonotype was observed at least ten times. The chain is built from TRBV12-3 or TRBV12-4 and TRBJ2-1; TRBD2 agrees at 7 bases. The CDR3 consists of 14 residues. J gave up 8 bases and V 5 bases, and 9 bases lay outside the gene matches. The CDR3 region has the DNA TGTGCCAGCAGTCCGGCGGGAGTGCTGGATGAGCAGTTCTTC. Its protein product is CASSPAGVLDEQFF.

In this sample, this clonotype turned up a few times. CDR3 region: CASSPRYAGTEAFF. The CDR3 region has the DNA TGTGCCAGCAGCCCTCGATATGCAGGCACTGAAGCTTTCTTT. V is TRBV7-9 and J is TRBJ1-1; D uncertain. CDR3 length: 14 residues. Trimming stripped 5 bases from V and 4 bases from J, with 14 bases between. Germline values: CDR1 SEHNR, CDR2 FQNEAQ (reference sequence).

The V and J genes are TRBV11-2 and TRBJ2-7, with 12 positions matching TRBD2. With V trimmed by 10 bases and J by 6 bases, 4 bases remained unmatched. The CDR3 totals 12 residues. Per germline, CDR1 SGHAT and CDR2 FQNNGV. The CDR3 coding sequence is TGTGCCACCGGGACTAGCGGGCGCGAGCAGTACTTC. Encoded protein: CATGTSGREQYF.

V and J are TRBV7-6 and TRBJ1-1; 7 bases are a match to TRBD1. After removal of 5 bases from V and 1 base from J, the junction contained 4 bases not matched to a gene. This CDR3 contains 14 residues. Looked up from germline, CDR1 is SGHVS and CDR2 is FNYEAQ. Here the CDR3 DNA reads TGTGCCAGCAGCGCGGGACAGAGGAACACTGAAGCTTTCTTT. Amino acid sequence: CASSAGQRNTEAFF.

Many counts were recorded for this clonotype. The chain links TRBV7-2 to TRBJ1-1; perhaps TRBD1 as D (5 bases). This CDR3 is built from 13 residues. Trimming took off 3 bases at V and 8 bases at J, with 13 bases between the two ends. Germline CDR1 and CDR2: SGHTA and FQGNSA. CDR3 loop: CASSFDRNREAFF. DNA of the CDR3: TGTGCCAGCAGCTTCGACAGAAACAGGGAAGCTTTCTTT.

This clonotype appeared a few times. The J gene is TRBJ2-1, the V gene TRBV10-3; 10 nucleotides align to TRBD1. Germline assignment: CDR1 ENHRY and CDR2 SYGVKD. This CDR3 region has 14 residues. Unmatched junction bases numbered 7, after V lost 8 bases and J lost 6 bases. CDR3 DNA sequence: TGTGCCATCGGGCTCGGGACAGGGGTCAATGAGCAGTTCTTC. Protein: CAIGLGTGVNEQFF.

A few counts support this clonotype. This chain links TRBV15 with TRBJ1-2, with D perhaps matching TRBD1 (5 bases). Germline V gene lookup returns CDR1 LNHNV and CDR2 YYDKDF (reference sequence). V dropped 0 bases and J dropped 5 bases, with 10 bases sitting between them. The CDR3 consists of 14 residues. The CDR3 reads CATSREAGMYGYTF. The CDR3, as DNA: TGTGCCACCAGCAGAGAGGCAGGGATGTATGGCTACACCTTC.

The genes are TRBV4-1 and TRBJ1-4; no definite D call. Per the germline V gene, CDR1 is MGHRA and CDR2 is YSYEKL. V was pared by 4 bases and J by 4 bases, with 13 bases between. CDR3 length: 15 residues. The CDR3 here is CASSLVTNLNEKLFF. CDR3 bases: TGCGCCAGCAGCCTGGTGACCAACCTTAATGAAAAACTGTTTTTT.

The J gene is TRBJ2-1, the V gene TRBV28; possibly TRBD1 for D (6 bases). The CDR3 sequence is 16 residues long. Per germline, CDR1 MDHEN and CDR2 SYDVKM. V lost 4 bases, J lost 0 bases, and 13 bases lay in between. Here the CDR3 reads CASSSPQGFSYNEQFF. For the CDR3, the DNA is TGTGCCAGCAGTTCCCCCCAGGGGTTCTCCTACAATGAGCAGTTCTTC.

This clonotype showed up just a few times. This rearrangement joins TRBV2 to TRBJ2-7; D is ambiguous. Germline V gives CDR1 SNHLY, CDR2 FYNNEI. CDR3 length: 14 residues. The V end lost 4 bases, the J end lost 2 bases, and 12 bases lay between the germline ends. The CDR3 region is CASSVRRSAYEQYF. CDR3 DNA sequence: TGTGCCAGCAGTGTCCGACGGTCGGCCTACGAGCAGTACTTC. Full variable domain (rest looked up from reference TRBV2 and TRBJ2-7): EPEVTQTPSHQVTQMGQEVILRCVPISNHLYFYWYRQILGQKVEFLVSFYNNEISEKSEIFDDQFSVERPDGSNFTLKIRSTKLEDSAMYFCASSVRRSAYEQYFGPGTRLTVT.

Only a few counts were recorded for this clonotype. This chain uses TRBV15 with TRBJ1-2; D is undetermined. Germline lookup yields CDR1 LNHNV and CDR2 YYDKDF (reference sequence). This CDR3 region has 14 residues. V shed 3 bases and J shed 6 bases, with 14 bases lying between them. CDR3 sequence: CATSSESYFNGYTF. The CDR3 bases are TGTGCCACCAGCAGCGAGTCGTATTTCAATGGCTACACCTTC.